The 19 T cell receptor beta chains in this list originate from one sample, sequenced in a study of T cell responses to AZD1222 COVID-19 vaccine. Assay used: immunoSEQ multiplex PCR; TCRdb lists only in-frame clones, some missing. The repertoire holds approximately 150,000 clones, roughly 90% seen once, with around 1.7% in the top ten. This specimen was peripheral blood, taken 28 days after the second AZD1222 dose. Receptor source: an adult who received the AZD1222 COVID-19 vaccine.

This clone was picked up one time. In DNA, the CDR3 is TGCGCCAGCAGCTTGGAGCAGGGGGCCTACGAGCAGTACTTC. It yields the protein CASSLEQGAYEQYF. This chain connects TRBV5-1 to TRBJ2-7, with TRBD1 identical over 7 bases. The CDR3 has 14 residues. J gave up 2 bases and V 0 bases, and 2 bases lay outside the gene matches. The V gene's germline CDR1 is SGHRS and CDR2 YFSETQ. Variable domain in full (rest from reference TRBV5-1 and TRBJ2-7): KAGVTQTPRYLIKTRGQQVTLSCSPISGHRSVSWYQQTPGQGLQFLFEYFSETQRNKGNFPGRFSGRQFSNSRSEMNVSTLELGDSALYLCASSLEQGAYEQYFGPGTRLTVT.

V is TRBV27 and J is TRBJ2-2; a weak D match, TRBD2 (6 bases). Germline CDR1 is MNHEY and CDR2 is SMNVEV (reference sequence). This CDR3 spans 13 amino acids. Deletions cut 3 bases from V and 5 bases from J, with 7 bases between. DNA of the CDR3: TGTGCCAGCAGTTTTCGGGAGACCGGGGAGCTGTTTTTT. Translating gives CASSFRETGELFF.

This sequence joins TRBV6-2 or TRBV6-3 and TRBJ1-1; D is possibly TRBD1 (6 bases). CDR3 length equals 17 residues. CDR1 is MNHEY and CDR2 is SVGEGT in the germline V gene. V lost 0 bases and J lost 1, with 15 bases in between. CDR3 protein: CASSYSIGGTRNTEAFF. For the CDR3, the DNA is TGTGCCAGCAGTTACTCGATCGGTGGGACAAGGAACACTGAAGCTTTCTTT.

The chain joins TRBV5-1 to TRBJ2-4, with TRBD2 matching over 7 bases. After removal of 3 bases from V and 9 bases from J, the junction contained 12 bases not matched to a gene. CDR3 length equals 15 residues. Per germline, CDR1 SGHRS and CDR2 YFSETQ. CDR3 nucleotides: TGCGCCAGCAGCTCCGGGACTACTCGAGGAGGCATTCAGTACTTC. Its translation is CASSSGTTRGGIQYF.

J is TRBJ2-7 and V is TRBV28; 14 bases align to TRBD2. The CDR3 covers 18 residues. CDR1 is MDHEN and CDR2 is SYDVKM in the germline V gene. V dropped 5 bases and J dropped 1; count of bases not matched to a gene: 10. CDR3 DNA: TGTGCCAGCAGTCGCCCGGGACTAGCGGGAGTGCCGTCCTACGAGCAGTACTTC. Protein: CASSRPGLAGVPSYEQYF. The complete variable domain, with remaining parts taken from reference TRBV28 and TRBJ2-7, reads DVKVTQSSRYLVKRTGEKVFLECVQDMDHENMFWYRQDPGLGLRLIYFSYDVKMKEKGDIPEGYSVSREKKERFSLILESASTNQTSMYLCASSRPGLAGVPSYEQYFGPGTRLTVT.

This chain joins TRBV4-2 and TRBJ2-3, with 8 bases identical to TRBD2. V shed 3 bases, J shed 1 base, and the junction held 9 bases outside the gene matches. CDR3 size: 17 residues. Germline CDR1 reads LGHNA; CDR2 reads YNFKEQ. CDR3 region: CASSQAPTTSGTDTQYF. CDR3 DNA: TGTGCCAGCAGCCAGGCCCCAACGACTAGCGGCACAGATACGCAGTATTTT.

The chain uses TRBV15 and TRBJ2-3; D might be TRBD2 (6 bases). V dropped 3 bases and J dropped 3 bases, with 16 bases sitting between them. Germline V lookup: CDR1 LNHNV, CDR2 YYDKDF (reference sequence). The CDR3 is 16 amino acids. The CDR3 coding sequence is TGTGCCACCAGCAGGGGGGACTTCCGAGGGACAGATACGCAGTATTTT. Translation gives CATSRGDFRGTDTQYF.

CDR3 DNA sequence: TGTGCCAGCAGCAAAGGGGGCAGGGCCCCCATTGGTGGGGCCAACGTCCTGACTTTC. It yields the protein CASSKGGRAPIGGANVLTF. The chain uses TRBV21-1 and TRBJ2-6; the listed D gene, TRBD1, was not tested against the DNA. TRBV21-1 is classified as a pseudogene. CDR3 size: 19 residues.

This chain links TRBV4-2 with TRBJ2-2; TRBD2 agrees at 9 bases. Germline V gene sequence: CDR1 LGHNA, CDR2 YNFKEQ. V lost 0 bases and J lost 2; bases outside the gene matches: 7. The CDR3 length is 18 residues. The CDR3 coding sequence is TGTGCCAGCAGCCAAGACAGGCTAGCGGGACTAAACACCGGGGAGCTGTTTTTT. Translation gives CASSQDRLAGLNTGELFF.

The chain couples TRBV2 to TRBJ2-4; D possibly corresponds to TRBD2 (6 bases). Germline CDR1 is SNHLY and CDR2 is FYNNEI. The CDR3 has 16 residues. V shed 4 bases and J shed 9 bases, with 22 bases lying between them. CDR3 DNA: TGTGCCAGCAGTGTTAACTTTTGGGCGGGGTATGGCATTCAGTACTTC. It codes for CASSVNFWAGYGIQYF.

The CDR3 loop is CSVESGTGRQFF. The CDR3 DNA is TGCAGCGTTGAGAGTGGGACAGGGCGGCAGTTCTTC. V and J are TRBV29-1 and TRBJ2-1, with TRBD1 identical over 9 bases. From germline, CDR1 is SQVTM and CDR2 ANQGSEA. Losses at the gene ends were 3 bases for V and 12 bases for J; bases not matched to a gene: 6. This CDR3 is 12 amino acids long.

The V gene is TRBV19, the J gene TRBJ1-3; D unresolved. Trimming cost V 7 bases and J 2 bases, with 21 bases left between them. The CDR3 contains 17 residues. The germline V gene encodes CDR1 LNHDA and CDR2 SQIVND (reference sequence). CDR3 loop: CASTTFGRAETGNTIYF. The DNA for the CDR3 is TGTGCCAGTACCACCTTTGGGCGGGCGGAAACTGGAAACACCATATATTTT.

The V call is TRBV5-4, the J call TRBJ1-4; TRBD1 is a possible D gene (5 bases). The CDR3 is made up of 12 amino acids. V was clipped by 5 bases and J by 6 bases, with 8 bases between them. In germline, CDR1 is SGHNT, CDR2 YYREEE (reference sequence). This chain's CDR3 is CASRGEDEKLFF. The CDR3 nucleotides read TGTGCCAGCAGGGGGGAGGATGAAAAACTGTTTTTT.

The CDR3 nucleotides are TGTGCCAGCACGTCCCCCGGACAGGGGGTGCCCTACGAGCAGTACTTC. It specifies CASTSPGQGVPYEQYF. V is TRBV9 and J is TRBJ2-7, with 10 bases that match TRBD1. Germline CDR1 SGDLS, CDR2 YYNGEE. Trimming at V came to 6 bases and at J to 2 bases, leaving 11 bases not matched to a gene. The CDR3 has 16 residues. The variable domain in full, completed from reference TRBV9 and TRBJ2-7, reads DSGVTQTPKHLITATGQRVTLRCSPRSGDLSVYWYQQSLDQGLQFLIQYYNGEERAKGNILERFSAQQFPDLHSELNLSSLELGDSALYFCASTSPGQGVPYEQYFGPGTRLTVT.

V gene TRBV27 combines with J gene TRBJ1-2; 7 nucleotides line up with TRBD1. The CDR3 loop spans 16 amino acids. The ends lost 2 bases at V and 3 bases at J; junction bases unmatched: 9. CDR1 is MNHEY and CDR2 is SMNVEV in the germline V gene (reference sequence). DNA of the CDR3: TGTGCCAGCAGTTTAGAAGGGACAGCCTCCTACTATGGCTACACCTTC. As protein: CASSLEGTASYYGYTF.

The rearrangement links TRBV28 to TRBJ2-3; the match to TRBD2 covers 9 bases. The CDR3 runs 18 residues. Germline loops: CDR1 MDHEN, CDR2 SYDVKM. The V segment lost 3 bases and the J segment 0 bases; nucleotides outside the gene matches: 10. The CDR3 DNA follows: TGTGCCAGCAGTTTTGCTAGCGGGATCGTAGTGAGCACAGATACGCAGTATTTT. Its protein product is CASSFASGIVVSTDTQYF.

The genes are TRBV5-1 and TRBJ1-4, with TRBD1 identical over 7 bases. Germline V gene lookup returns CDR1 SGHRS and CDR2 YFSETQ. The length of the CDR3 is 14 residues. Trimming removed 3 bases from V and 8 bases from J; junction bases left unmatched: 7. The CDR3 coding sequence is TGCGCCAGCAGCTGGGGAGACAGGGAAGAAAAACTGTTTTTT. Translating it yields CASSWGDREEKLFF.

J is TRBJ2-7 and V is TRBV25-1; 14 bases map to TRBD2. The CDR3 consists of 16 residues. Germline V CDR1 and CDR2: MGHDK, SYGVNS. Germline trimming cut 3 bases from V and 2 bases from J; bases unmatched to any gene: 3. The CDR3 nucleotides read TGTGCCAGCAGTGACCGGACTAGCGGGAGGACCTACGAGCAGTACTTC. Protein product: CASSDRTSGRTYEQYF.

Only a few counts were recorded for this clone. J is TRBJ2-6 and V is TRBV19; TRBD2 matches at 7 bases. The CDR3 consists of 17 residues. Germline CDR1 LNHDA, CDR2 SQIVND (reference sequence). J lost 11 bases, V lost 6 bases, and 19 bases had no gene match. The CDR3 region is CASSTRRRSGMRDVLTF. CDR3 nucleotide sequence: TGTGCCAGTAGCACTCGTCGGAGGAGCGGGATGCGGGACGTCCTGACTTTC.